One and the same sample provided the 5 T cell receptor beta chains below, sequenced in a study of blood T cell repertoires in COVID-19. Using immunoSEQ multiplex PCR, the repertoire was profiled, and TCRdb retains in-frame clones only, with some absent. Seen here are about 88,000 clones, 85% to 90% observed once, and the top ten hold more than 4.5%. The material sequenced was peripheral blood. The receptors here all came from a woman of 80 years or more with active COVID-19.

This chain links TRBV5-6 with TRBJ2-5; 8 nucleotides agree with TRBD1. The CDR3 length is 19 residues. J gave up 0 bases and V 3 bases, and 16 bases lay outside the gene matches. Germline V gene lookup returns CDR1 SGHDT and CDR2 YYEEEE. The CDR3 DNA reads TGTGCCAGCAGCTCCACAGCTACTTACAGGGGGGATAACCAAGAGACCCAGTACTTC. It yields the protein CASSSTATYRGDNQETQYF.

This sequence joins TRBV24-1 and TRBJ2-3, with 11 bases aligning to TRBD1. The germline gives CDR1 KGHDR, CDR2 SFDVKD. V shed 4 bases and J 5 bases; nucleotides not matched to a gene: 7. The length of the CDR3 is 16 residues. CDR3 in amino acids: CATSDPGQGVVDTQYF. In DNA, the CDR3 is TGTGCCACCAGTGACCCGGGACAGGGGGTGGTAGATACGCAGTATTTT.

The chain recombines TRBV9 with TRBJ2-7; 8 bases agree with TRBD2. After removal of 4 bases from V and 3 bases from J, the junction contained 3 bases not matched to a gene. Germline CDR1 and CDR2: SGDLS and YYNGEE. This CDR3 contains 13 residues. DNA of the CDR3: TGTGCCAGCAGCCCGGGGACTAGCTACGAGCAGTACTTC. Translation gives CASSPGTSYEQYF.

CDR3: CSALGGGYTF. As DNA, the CDR3 is TGCAGTGCACTGGGGGGTGGCTACACCTTC. This chain links TRBV20-1 with TRBJ1-2, with a tentative D call TRBD1 (5 bases). Trimming left V 6 bases short and J 7 bases short, with 9 bases between. CDR1 is DFQATT and CDR2 is SNEGSKA in the germline V gene (reference sequence). The CDR3 has 10 amino acids.

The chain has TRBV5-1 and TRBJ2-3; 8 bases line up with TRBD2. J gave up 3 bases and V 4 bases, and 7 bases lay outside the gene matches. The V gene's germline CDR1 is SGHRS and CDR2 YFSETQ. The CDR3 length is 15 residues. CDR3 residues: CASSPGTGGTDTQYF. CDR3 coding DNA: TGCGCCAGCAGCCCCGGGACGGGGGGGACAGATACGCAGTATTTT.